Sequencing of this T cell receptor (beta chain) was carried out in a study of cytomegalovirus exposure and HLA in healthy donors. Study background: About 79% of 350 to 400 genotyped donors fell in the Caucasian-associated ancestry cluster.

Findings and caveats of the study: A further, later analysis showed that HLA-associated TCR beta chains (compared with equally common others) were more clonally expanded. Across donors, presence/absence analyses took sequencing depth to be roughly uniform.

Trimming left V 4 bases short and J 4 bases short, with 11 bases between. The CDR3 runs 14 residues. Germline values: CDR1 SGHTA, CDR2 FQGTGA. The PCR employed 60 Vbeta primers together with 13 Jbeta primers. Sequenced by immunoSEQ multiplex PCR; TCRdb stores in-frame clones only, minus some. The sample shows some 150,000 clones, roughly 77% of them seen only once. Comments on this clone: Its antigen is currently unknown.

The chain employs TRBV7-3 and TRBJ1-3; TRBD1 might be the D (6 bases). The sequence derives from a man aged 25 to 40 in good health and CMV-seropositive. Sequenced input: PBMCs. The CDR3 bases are TGTGCCAGCAGCTCTACAGGGACGGGAAACACCATATATTTT. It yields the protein CASSSTGTGNTIYF.